The 22 T cell receptor beta chains listed next were all sequenced from one sample in a study of blood T cells in healthy people across ages (dated by TCRdb to the mid-2010s). Libraries were made using 5' RACE. TCRdb shows the sequencer as Illumina HiSeq 2500. A second PCR of 7 to 11 cycles was performed with a sample-barcoded 5' primer and a J-beta primer mix. The raw public reads went through TCRdb reprocessing: fastp at Q25, MiXCR clone calling, in-frame beta chains kept. Duplicate CDR3 protein sequences are folded into a single record with the most common DNA and genes. A total of hundreds of thousands of distinct CDR3 sequences appear in this sample, around 62% of them only once. About 30% of the sample is in the top ten clones. Sequencing used blood. These receptors came from a man aged 30 to 39 in good health.

This chain links TRBV27 with TRBJ2-5; possibly TRBD2 for D (5 bases). This CDR3 contains 14 residues. V was shortened by 3 bases and J by 1 base, with 9 bases between the two germline ends. CDR1 is MNHEY and CDR2 is SMNVEV in the germline V gene (reference sequence). The CDR3 spells CASSLERTQETQYF. The CDR3 nucleotides read TGTGCCAGCAGTTTGGAGCGGACCCAAGAGACCCAGTACTTC.

J is TRBJ1-2 and V is TRBV27; D is uncertain. CDR1 MNHEY and CDR2 SMNVEV come from the germline V gene (reference sequence). This CDR3 region has 12 residues. V lost 6 bases and J lost 3, with 8 bases in between. CDR3: CASRKGHYGYTF. In DNA form, the CDR3 reads TGTGCCAGCAGAAAAGGTCACTATGGCTACACCTTC.

This clonotype was seen only a few times. This chain uses TRBV7-2 with TRBJ2-3; D is tentatively TRBD1 or TRBD2 (5 bases each). This CDR3 spans 14 amino acids. Germline V gives CDR1 SGHTA, CDR2 FQGNSA. Trimming pared 2 bases from V and 6 bases from J, leaving 12 bases between. The CDR3 DNA reads TGTGCCAGCAGCTTAAACGGGGCCATGGATACGCAGTATTTT. This sequence encodes CASSLNGAMDTQYF.

The J gene is TRBJ2-1, the V gene TRBV11-3, with 7 bases matching TRBD2. This CDR3 has 15 residues. Germline lookup yields CDR1 SGHNT and CDR2 YENEEA. The ends lost 1 base at V and 6 bases at J; junction bases unmatched: 6. CDR3 bases: TGTGCCAGCAGCTTAGGTCTAGCGGCCACCAATGAGCAGTTCTTC. As protein: CASSLGLAATNEQFF. Drawing the rest from reference TRBV11-3 and TRBJ2-1, the complete variable domain is EAGVVQSPRYKIIEKKQPVAFWCNPISGHNTLYWYLQNLGQGPELLIRYENEEAVDDSQLPKDRFSAERLKGVDSTLKIQPAELGDSAVYLCASSLGLAATNEQFFGPGTRLTVL.

The rearrangement links TRBV7-8 to TRBJ1-5, with D hard to call. Trimming took off 2 bases at V and 0 bases at J, with 11 bases between the two ends. The CDR3 is 16 amino acids. Germline assignment: CDR1 SGHVS and CDR2 FQNEAQ. CDR3 region: CASSLRELNSNQPQHF. CDR3 nucleotide sequence: TGTGCCAGCAGCTTAAGGGAGTTAAATAGCAATCAGCCCCAGCATTTT.

This clonotype has only a few counts. The chain combines TRBV6-5 with TRBJ1-1; possibly TRBD1 for D (6 bases). Germline V lookup: CDR1 MNHEY, CDR2 SVGAGI. The CDR3 runs 13 residues. Trimming removed 10 bases at V and 6 bases at J, with 18 bases between. For the CDR3, the DNA is TGTGCCACCTTGGGGGGCCGGAGGGCTGAAGCTTTCTTT. Encoded protein: CATLGGRRAEAFF.

The CDR3 loop is CASSTPAAVDTQYF. The CDR3 DNA reads TGCGCCAGCAGCACCCCGGCGGCCGTTGATACGCAGTATTTT. This chain joins TRBV5-1 and TRBJ2-3; D ambiguous. The V end lost 4 bases, the J end lost 6 bases, and 15 bases lay between the germline ends. The CDR3 spans 14 residues. CDR1 SGHRS and CDR2 YFSETQ come from the germline V gene.

The chain is built from TRBV14 and TRBJ2-1; D unresolved. V was trimmed by 2 bases and J by 3 bases, leaving 2 bases between them. CDR1 and CDR2 from the germline V gene are SGHDN and FVKESK. This CDR3 comprises 12 residues. CDR3 DNA sequence: TGTGCCAGCAGCCAATTCTACAATGAGCAGTTCTTC. Amino acid sequence: CASSQFYNEQFF.

The V gene is TRBV3-1, the J gene TRBJ2-5, with 10 bases matching TRBD1. V shed 4 bases and J 11 bases; nucleotides not matched to a gene: 10. The CDR3 consists of 14 residues. Germline CDR1 is LGHDT and CDR2 is YNNKEL (reference sequence). CDR3 in DNA: TGTGCCAGCAGCCGAGGGACAGGGGATAGGGCGCAGTACTTC. This translates into CASSRGTGDRAQYF.

The chain joins TRBV5-1 to TRBJ2-1; 16 bases line up with TRBD2. The germline V gene encodes CDR1 SGHRS and CDR2 YFSETQ. This CDR3 is 13 amino acids long. The J segment lost 14 bases and the V segment lost 4 bases, leaving 3 bases of the junction unmatched. The CDR3 region has the DNA TGCGCCAGCAGCACGGGACTAGCGGGGGGGAAGTTCTTC. The encoded protein is CASSTGLAGGKFF. Full variable domain (remainder filled in from reference TRBV5-1 and TRBJ2-1): KAGVTQTPRYLIKTRGQQVTLSCSPISGHRSVSWYQQTPGQGLQFLFEYFSETQRNKGNFPGRFSGRQFSNSRSEMNVSTLELGDSALYLCASSTGLAGGKFFGPGTRLTVL.

The V gene is TRBV28, the J gene TRBJ2-4; 10 bases fit TRBD2. TRBJ2-7 matches the DNA end more closely, so the J call is doubtful. This CDR3 region has 14 residues. Per the germline V gene, CDR1 is MDHEN and CDR2 is SYDVKM. For the CDR3, the DNA is TGTGCCAGCAGCAAGCGGGGGGGCGGGCACGAGCAGTACTTC. Translated: CASSKRGGGHEQYF.

The V call is TRBV4-3, the J call TRBJ1-2; D possibly corresponds to TRBD1 (5 bases). V was shortened by 4 bases and J by 4 bases, with 16 bases between the two germline ends. Germline V gives CDR1 LGHNA, CDR2 YSLEER. CDR3 length: 15 amino acids. CDR3 protein: CASSLDPGRGYGYTF. The CDR3 DNA reads as TGCGCCAGCAGCCTAGACCCGGGGCGGGGCTATGGCTACACCTTC.

The chain is built from TRBV20-1 and TRBJ2-7, with D perhaps being TRBD1 or TRBD2 (7 bases each). Trimming cost V 3 bases and J 0 bases, with 12 bases left between them. The CDR3 is 14 amino acids. Germline V gives CDR1 DFQATT, CDR2 SNEGSKA (reference sequence). The CDR3 DNA is TGCAGTGCTAGGGGAGGGGGCTTCTCCTACGAGCAGTACTTC. Protein: CSARGGGFSYEQYF.

This rearrangement joins TRBV6-5 to TRBJ2-5, with D maybe TRBD1 (6 bases). The V and J ends lost 6 bases and 7 bases respectively, with 18 bases between them. Germline CDR1 MNHEY, CDR2 SVGAGI. The CDR3 is 14 amino acids. In DNA, the CDR3 is TGTGCCAGCAGAGAAGACAGGCGGTTGGGGACCCAGTACTTC. This encodes CASREDRRLGTQYF.

This clonotype appeared a few times. This chain joins TRBV29-1 and TRBJ2-7, with D maybe TRBD2 (5 bases). V was shortened by 6 bases and J by 0 bases, with 18 bases between the two germline ends. The CDR3 is 15 amino acids. Germline-derived CDR1 and CDR2 are SQVTM and ANQGSEA. The CDR3 region is CSVEGVGMSSYEQYF. CDR3 bases: TGCAGCGTCGAGGGTGTGGGCATGAGCTCCTACGAGCAGTACTTC.

This clonotype came up a few times. This chain links TRBV11-1 with TRBJ2-1; 7 bases match TRBD1. The V and J ends lost 5 bases and 3 bases, in that order; junction bases with no gene match: 7. CDR1 and CDR2 from the germline V gene are SGHAT and FQDESV (reference sequence). The length of the CDR3 is 15 residues. CDR3 protein: CASSPRDRIYNEQFF. CDR3 nucleotide sequence: TGTGCCAGCAGCCCACGGGACAGAATCTACAATGAGCAGTTCTTC. The full variable domain, with the rest looked up from reference TRBV11-1 and TRBJ2-1, is EAEVAQSPRYKITEKSQAVAFWCDPISGHATLYWYRQILGQGPELLVQFQDESVVDDSQLPKDRFSAERLKGVDSTLKIQPAELGDSAMYLCASSPRDRIYNEQFFGPGTRLTVL.

The rearrangement joins TRBV28 to TRBJ2-7; D possibly corresponds to TRBD1 (6 bases). Germline loops: CDR1 MDHEN, CDR2 SYDVKM. V lost 5 bases, J lost 5 bases, and 19 bases lay in between. The CDR3 is made up of 15 amino acids. The CDR3 DNA reads TGTGCCAGCAGTCCCCCCGGGACAAATTCCCACGAGCAGTACTTC. Amino acid sequence: CASSPPGTNSHEQYF.

The rearrangement links TRBV6-2 or TRBV6-3 to TRBJ1-2; D may be TRBD1 (5 bases). The V gene's germline CDR1 is MNHEY and CDR2 SVGEGT. The CDR3 runs to 16 residues. Trimming left V 6 bases short and J 5 bases short, with 22 bases between. Here the CDR3 reads CASRSAGQGRGYGYTF. The CDR3 bases are TGTGCCAGCAGATCCGCGGGGCAGGGACGAGGGTATGGCTACACCTTC.

This chain joins TRBV10-3 and TRBJ1-5; 7 bases match TRBD1. Unmatched junction bases numbered 11, after V lost 6 bases and J lost 3 bases. The CDR3 covers 16 residues. Germline CDR1 reads ENHRY; CDR2 reads SYGVKD. This chain's CDR3 is CAISGAQTGNNQPQHF. CDR3 in DNA: TGTGCCATCAGCGGAGCCCAGACAGGGAACAATCAGCCCCAGCATTTT.

This clonotype was observed a handful of times. The V and J genes are TRBV7-2 and TRBJ2-5; TRBD1 might be the D (6 bases). CDR1 SGHTA and CDR2 FQGNSA come from the germline V gene. The germline V and J ends were trimmed by 5 bases and 2 bases, with 15 bases remaining between them. The CDR3 runs 15 residues. The CDR3 nucleotides read TGTGCCAGCAGCAGCAGGGGTTCCCCGCAAGAGACCCAGTACTTC. The encoded protein is CASSSRGSPQETQYF.

This chain connects TRBV27 to TRBJ2-5, with 9 bases aligning to TRBD2. The CDR3 runs to 16 residues. Trimming at V came to 1 base and at J to 3 bases, leaving 6 bases not matched to a gene. CDR1 and CDR2 from the germline V gene are MNHEY and SMNVEV (reference sequence). The CDR3 DNA is TGTGCCAGCAGTTTATTATCTAGCGGGGTAGAAGAGACCCAGTACTTC. Encoded protein: CASSLLSSGVEETQYF.

This clonotype appeared a few times. The V call is TRBV29-1, the J call TRBJ1-1; D gene uncertain. The CDR3 spans 12 residues. The germline V gene has CDR1 SQVTM and CDR2 ANQGSEA. The V gene lost 4 bases and the J gene lost 0 bases, with 6 bases spanning the gap. CDR3 sequence reads: CSVANLNTEAFF. For the CDR3, the DNA is TGCAGCGTTGCGAACTTGAACACTGAAGCTTTCTTT.